The rows below give T cell receptor beta chains drawn from one sample of a study of early T cells in non-severe SARS-CoV-2 infection. TCRdb reanalysed the 5' RACE reads using MiXCR and keeps one entry per CDR3 protein. The repertoire has about 52,000 distinct CDR3 sequences, about 11% of them found once; the top ten carry 13%. Sequenced sample: whole blood. These receptors came from an adult who was a healthcare worker with PCR-confirmed SARS-CoV-2 infection or an uninfected control (not recorded which). Each CDR3 is given with its conserved first and last residue. The order of the fields is V gene, D gene, clone size, J gene, CDR3 DNA, CDR3 protein. A D gene is named only where the DNA matches it firmly. Expanded clones are given a class, and other clones once, few, many or no size at all.

V gene: TRBV7-3
D gene: -
clone size: medium-sized
J gene: TRBJ2-1
CDR3 DNA: TGTGCCAGCGCGGAAGGGCCCCCCAATGAGCAGTTCTTC
CDR3 protein: CASAEGPPNEQFF

V gene: TRBV6-6
D gene: TRBD1
clone size: many
J gene: TRBJ1-5
CDR3 DNA: TGTGCCAGCAGCCAGGGACAGGGGGTACAGCCCCAGCATTTT
CDR3 protein: CASSQGQGVQPQHF

V gene: TRBV5-6
D gene: -
clone size: -
J gene: TRBJ2-7
CDR3 DNA: TGTGCCAGCAGCTTGGTCCAGCGAAACTACGAGCAGTACTTC
CDR3 protein: CASSLVQRNYEQYF

V gene: TRBV12-3/TRBV12-4
D gene: -
clone size: many
J gene: TRBJ1-1
CDR3 DNA: TGTGCCAGCAGTTTGGCGGAGAACACTGAAGCTTTCTTT
CDR3 protein: CASSLAENTEAFF

V gene: TRBV5-1
D gene: -
clone size: few
J gene: TRBJ2-2
CDR3 DNA: TGCGCCAGCAGCCCGGGACACACCGGGGAGCTGTTTTTT
CDR3 protein: CASSPGHTGELFF

V gene: TRBV5-1
D gene: -
clone size: few
J gene: TRBJ2-7
CDR3 DNA: TGCGCCAGCAGCTTCGCCTCCCCGGAGGACGAGCAGTACTTC
CDR3 protein: CASSFASPEDEQYF

V gene: TRBV10-3
D gene: -
clone size: -
J gene: TRBJ1-5
CDR3 DNA: TGTGCCGTCTCCCAAGACAATCAGCCCCAGCATTTT
CDR3 protein: CAVSQDNQPQHF

V gene: TRBV4-2
D gene: TRBD1
clone size: few
J gene: TRBJ1-4
CDR3 DNA: TGTGCCAGCAGCCAAGGCGACAGGGACGGAAAACTGTTTTTT
CDR3 protein: CASSQGDRDGKLFF

V gene: TRBV12-3/TRBV12-4
D gene: -
clone size: -
J gene: TRBJ1-2
CDR3 DNA: TGTGCCAGCAGTTTCCAGACAGGATTAGGCTATGGCTACACCTTC
CDR3 protein: CASSFQTGLGYGYTF

V gene: TRBV20-1
D gene: -
clone size: -
J gene: TRBJ1-5
CDR3 DNA: TGCAGTGCTAGAGACACCCCCAATCAGCCCCAGCATTTT
CDR3 protein: CSARDTPNQPQHF

V gene: TRBV30
D gene: -
clone size: many
J gene: TRBJ2-2
CDR3 DNA: TGTGCCTGGAAGGGTCAAGGAGTCACCGGGGAGCTGTTTTTT
CDR3 protein: CAWKGQGVTGELFF

V gene: TRBV6-5
D gene: -
clone size: -
J gene: TRBJ2-5
CDR3 DNA: TGTGCCAGCAGACGGAGGTCGGAGACCCAGTACTTC
CDR3 protein: CASRRRSETQYF

V gene: TRBV18
D gene: -
clone size: -
J gene: TRBJ2-1
CDR3 DNA: TGTGCCAGCTCATTGGACGGACGTTACAATGAGCAGTTCTTC
CDR3 protein: CASSLDGRYNEQFF

V gene: TRBV5-4
D gene: -
clone size: few
J gene: TRBJ2-7
CDR3 DNA: TGTGCCAGCAGCTTGGTAGATTCCGAGCAGTACTTC
CDR3 protein: CASSLVDSEQYF

V gene: TRBV20-1
D gene: -
clone size: few
J gene: TRBJ1-5
CDR3 DNA: TGCAGTGCTAGAGTCCCGGACAGTCCCTTTATTTATAGCAATCAGCCCCAGCATTTT
CDR3 protein: CSARVPDSPFIYSNQPQHF

V gene: TRBV19
D gene: -
clone size: many
J gene: TRBJ2-4
CDR3 DNA: TGTGCCAGTAGTATTTCTAGTCGGAGTATTAGCCATGGAAACATTCAGTACTTC
CDR3 protein: CASSISSRSISHGNIQYF

V gene: TRBV20-1
D gene: TRBD1
clone size: -
J gene: TRBJ2-7
CDR3 DNA: TGCAGTGCTAGACCCTTTGGACAGGAAGAACACGAGCAGTACTTC
CDR3 protein: CSARPFGQEEHEQYF

V gene: TRBV30
D gene: -
clone size: many
J gene: TRBJ1-6
CDR3 DNA: TGTGCCTGGACCCCGGACCCGGGACGGAAAAACTCACCCCTCCACTTT
CDR3 protein: CAWTPDPGRKNSPLHF

V gene: TRBV20-1
D gene: -
clone size: -
J gene: TRBJ2-7
CDR3 DNA: TGCAGTGCGACCGGGACTTCCTACTACGAGCAGTACTTC
CDR3 protein: CSATGTSYYEQYF

V gene: TRBV27
D gene: -
clone size: many
J gene: TRBJ1-5
CDR3 DNA: TGTGCCAGCAGTTCCACAGGGTATCAGCCCCAGCATTTT
CDR3 protein: CASSSTGYQPQHF

V gene: TRBV11-2
D gene: -
clone size: many
J gene: TRBJ2-3
CDR3 DNA: TGTGCCAGCAGCTTTTTTTCGACTAGCACAGATACGCAGTATTTT
CDR3 protein: CASSFFSTSTDTQYF